The clone carrying this TCR beta chain was seen once. The antigen is undetermined. The sample belongs to a study of siplizumab effects on memory and regulatory T cells. General study points: The authors mapped only a minor fraction of alloreactive clones to unstimulated subsets. Alloreactive CD4+ clones that could be mapped were on average 68.8% Treg-derived with siplizumab, against around 27% in controls. The alloresponse seemed to draw substantially on naive T cells, which appeared more diverse than memory cells.

Trimming pared 4 bases from V and 3 bases from J, leaving 12 bases between. Per germline, CDR1 MNHEY and CDR2 SMNVEV (reference sequence). This CDR3 is built from 14 residues. Clones were sequenced by immunoSEQ multiplex PCR, and TCRdb holds only the in-frame ones, with some missing. This table holds about 110,000 clones, approximately 90% found once. The clonotype comes from a human donor in good health. This chain uses TRBV27 with TRBJ1-2, with D possibly TRBD1 on 5 matching bases. Sample: Tregs sorted from blood. This CDR3 is CASSSPGNHYGYTF. The CDR3, as DNA: TGTGCCAGCAGTTCCCCAGGGAATCACTATGGCTACACCTTC.